The clone carrying this TCR beta chain was picked up many times. Antigen unknown. Using its own MiXCR run on the 5' RACE reads, TCRdb lists one record per CDR3 protein. The sample includes 100,000 to 150,000 distinct CDR3 sequences, about 7% of them seen just once. The entry originates in a study of T cells after yellow fever vaccination. The study, taken as a whole, reports: Overall, a small share of clonotypes was seen in both CD4 and CD8 compartments. Abundant contaminating clonotypes from the bulk population could appear in FACS-sorted repertoires. Among primary-vaccination clones, most reappeared after the booster, at 95% to 96% for CD4 and approximately 90% for CD8.

This CDR3 region has 16 residues. V gave up 6 bases and J gave up 3 bases; unmatched junction bases: 9. The germline CDR1 and CDR2 sequences are SGHTA and FQGNSA. This sequence joins TRBV7-2 and TRBJ2-5; 11 nucleotides match TRBD2. The input for sequencing was CD4+ T cells sorted from PBMCs, taken approximately 40 days after the first yellow fever vaccination. The receptor was derived from a man younger than 35 who received the YFV17D yellow fever vaccine. Here the CDR3 reads CASSPQSTSGEETQYF. CDR3 DNA: TGTGCCAGCAGTCCACAATCGACTAGCGGGGAAGAGACCCAGTACTTC.